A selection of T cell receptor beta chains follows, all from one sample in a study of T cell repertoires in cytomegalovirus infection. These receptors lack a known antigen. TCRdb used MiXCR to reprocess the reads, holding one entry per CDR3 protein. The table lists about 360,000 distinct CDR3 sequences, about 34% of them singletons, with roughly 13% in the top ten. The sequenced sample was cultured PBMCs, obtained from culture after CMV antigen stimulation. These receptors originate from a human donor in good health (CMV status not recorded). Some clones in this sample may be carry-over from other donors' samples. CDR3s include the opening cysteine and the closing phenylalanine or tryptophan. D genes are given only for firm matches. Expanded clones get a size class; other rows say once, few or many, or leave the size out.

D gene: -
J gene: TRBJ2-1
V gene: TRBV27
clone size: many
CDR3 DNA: TGTGCCAGCAGTTACGATTCGGGGCCCAATGAGCAGTTCTTC
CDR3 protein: CASSYDSGPNEQFF

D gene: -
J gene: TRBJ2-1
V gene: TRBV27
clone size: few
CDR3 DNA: TGTGCCAGCAGTTTAGGAGCACCTACGGATTACAATGAGCAGTTCTTC
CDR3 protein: CASSLGAPTDYNEQFF

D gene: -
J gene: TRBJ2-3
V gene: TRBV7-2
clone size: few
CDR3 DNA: TGTGCCAGCAGCCAAACTTCTGTGAGGGGGGTTTTACGAGATACGCAGTATTTT
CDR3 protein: CASSQTSVRGVLRDTQYF

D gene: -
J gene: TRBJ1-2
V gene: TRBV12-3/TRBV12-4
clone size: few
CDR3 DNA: TGTGCCAGCAGACCCTACAGGGTAGAAGGCTATGGCTACACCTTC
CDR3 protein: CASRPYRVEGYGYTF

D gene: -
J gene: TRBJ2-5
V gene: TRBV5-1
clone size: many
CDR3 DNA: TGCGCCAGCAGCCCCCTTGGGATTCAAGAGACCCAGTACTTC
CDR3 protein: CASSPLGIQETQYF

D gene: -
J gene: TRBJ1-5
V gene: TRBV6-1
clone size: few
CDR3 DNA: TGTGCCAGCAGTCCTAAAAAGGGCAATCAGCCCCAGCATTTT
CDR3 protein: CASSPKKGNQPQHF

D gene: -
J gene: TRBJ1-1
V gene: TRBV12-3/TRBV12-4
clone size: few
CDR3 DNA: TGTGCCAGCAGTTTAGAAGGTGAGGGGCGTCGCACTGAAGCTTTCTTT
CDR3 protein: CASSLEGEGRRTEAFF

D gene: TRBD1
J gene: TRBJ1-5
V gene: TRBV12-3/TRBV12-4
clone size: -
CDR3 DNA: TGTGCCAGCAGTCTCTCCGGGACAGGGGGCCAGCCCCAGCATTTT
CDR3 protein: CASSLSGTGGQPQHF

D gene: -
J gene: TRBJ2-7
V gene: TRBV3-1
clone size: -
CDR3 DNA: TGTGCCAGCAGCCAAGATACGGGACCATCAGGAGAGCAGTACTTC
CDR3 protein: CASSQDTGPSGEQYF

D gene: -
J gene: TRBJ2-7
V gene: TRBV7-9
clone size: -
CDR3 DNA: TGTGCCAGCAGCCGAGACCCTAGGGAGCAGTACTTC
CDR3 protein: CASSRDPREQYF

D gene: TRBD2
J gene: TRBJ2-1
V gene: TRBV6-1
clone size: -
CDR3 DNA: TGTGCCAGCAGTCCGACTAGCGGGAGGGCCCATGAGCAGTTCTTC
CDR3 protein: CASSPTSGRAHEQFF

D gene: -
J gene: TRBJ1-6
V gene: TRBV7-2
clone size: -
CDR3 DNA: TGTGCCAGCAGTAAAGACCATTCGAGCTCCTATAATTCACCCCTCCACTTT
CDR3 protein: CASSKDHSSSYNSPLHF

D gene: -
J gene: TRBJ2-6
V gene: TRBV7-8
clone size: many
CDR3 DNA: TGTGCCAGCAGCCCCTCAAGGAGCAGCCCGTCTGGGGCCAACGTCCTGACTTTC
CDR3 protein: CASSPSRSSPSGANVLTF

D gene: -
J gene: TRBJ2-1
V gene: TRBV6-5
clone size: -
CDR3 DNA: TGTGCCAGCAGACGCAGCCCGAGCTCCTACAATGAGCAGTTCTTC
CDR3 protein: CASRRSPSSYNEQFF